What follows describes a single T cell receptor beta chain. Sampling of each patient yielded between 1 and 8 specimens, collected pretreatment and on-treatment. Spike-ins of synthetic TCR analog templates went into each PCR. TCRdb's copy holds only in-frame clones and misses some; the assay was immunoSEQ multiplex PCR. The table lists about 42,000 clones, over 65% of them singletons. The data stem from a study of PD-L1 blockade in urothelial cancer. The overall study: Most of the 29 patients were men who had bladder-origin urothelial cancer.

V trimming: 5 bases; J trimming: 4 bases; junction bases outside the gene matches: 11. CDR3 length: 17 amino acids. Germline V gives CDR1 LGHNA, CDR2 YNFKEQ. The starting material was PBMCs, obtained around atezolizumab (anti-PD-L1) treatment. The chain has TRBV4-2 and TRBJ1-2; 12 bases are a match to TRBD1. The TCR sequence derives from a man between 65 and 85 years old with urothelial cancer. CDR3 amino acids: CASSTEPGQGAGYGYTF. CDR3 in DNA: TGTGCCAGCAGCACCGAGCCGGGACAGGGGGCGGGCTATGGCTACACCTTC.